Below, 19 T cell receptor beta chains from the same sample are listed, as sequenced in a study of blood T cell repertoires in COVID-19. The table came from immunoSEQ multiplex PCR; TCRdb's copy has only in-frame clones and leaves some out. The sample gives about 100,000 clones, 80% of which show up once; approximately 29% is in the top ten. Sequences were obtained from peripheral blood. The source is a man between 70 and 80 years old with active or convalescent COVID-19.

J is TRBJ2-7 and V is TRBV20-1; 8 nucleotides agree with TRBD1. The trim removed 5 bases at V and 5 bases at J, leaving 2 bases unmatched. The CDR3 extends over 11 amino acids. Germline CDR1 DFQATT, CDR2 SNEGSKA (reference sequence). This CDR3 is CSAPTGDEQYF. In DNA, the CDR3 is TGCAGTGCTCCGACAGGGGACGAGCAGTACTTC.

The chain uses TRBV6-5 and TRBJ2-7, with D uncertain. The germline CDR1 and CDR2 sequences are MNHEY and SVGAGI. V was shortened by 6 bases and J by 3 bases, with 6 bases between the two germline ends. This CDR3 is 11 amino acids long. CDR3 nucleotide sequence: TGTGCCAGCAGAACAGTCTACGAGCAGTACTTC. Its protein is CASRTVYEQYF.

The chain recombines TRBV2 with TRBJ1-6; D remains unclear. Trimming cost V 8 bases and J 7 bases, with 9 bases left between them. The CDR3 covers 12 residues. Germline V CDR1 and CDR2: SNHLY, FYNNEI. CDR3 loop: CASRELNSPLHF. CDR3 bases: TGTGCCAGCCGGGAACTCAATTCACCCCTCCACTTT.

J is TRBJ2-1 and V is TRBV3-1 (or the pseudogene TRBV3-2); no firm D call. The length of the CDR3 is 13 residues. Trimming cost V 3 bases and J 4 bases, with 7 bases left between them. In germline, CDR1 is LGHDT, CDR2 YNNKEL (reference sequence). The CDR3 coding sequence is TGTGCCAGCAGCCAGGGCCAGTACAATGAGCAGTTCTTC. Protein: CASSQGQYNEQFF.

The gene calls are TRBV11-2 and TRBJ2-7, with D possibly being TRBD1 (7 bases). The CDR3 is made up of 15 amino acids. The germline V and J ends were trimmed by 5 bases and 4 bases, with 18 bases remaining between them. Germline CDR1 is SGHAT and CDR2 is FQNNGV. The CDR3 sequence is CASSPRAAGGYEQYF. Here the CDR3 DNA reads TGTGCCAGCAGCCCTAGGGCGGCAGGGGGGTACGAGCAGTACTTC.

V and J are TRBV6-6 and TRBJ1-6; 7 bases match TRBD1. The CDR3 is 15 amino acids. V lost 6 bases to trimming and J lost 6 bases; unmatched junction nucleotides: 8. Germline loops: CDR1 MNHNY, CDR2 SVGAGI (reference sequence). CDR3 sequence: CASSGTERFNSPLHF. Written as DNA, the CDR3 is TGTGCCAGCAGCGGGACAGAGCGCTTTAATTCACCCCTCCACTTT.

This chain joins TRBV18 and TRBJ1-6; no definite D call. The V and J ends lost 3 bases and 6 bases respectively, with 9 bases between them. CDR1 is KGHSH, CDR2 LQKENI, per germline. CDR3 length: 14 residues. CDR3: CASSPAFGNSPLHF. In DNA, the CDR3 is TGTGCCAGCTCACCCGCGTTCGGTAATTCACCCCTCCACTTT.

The CDR3, as DNA: TGTGCCAGCAGTTACTCGAGAGCCGGCGAGCAGTACTTC. Translation gives CASSYSRAGEQYF. The rearrangement links TRBV6-5 to TRBJ2-7, with D unresolved. Deletions cut 0 bases from V and 6 bases from J, with 9 bases between. Per germline, CDR1 MNHEY and CDR2 SVGAGI. This CDR3 is 13 amino acids long.

This rearrangement joins TRBV4-1 to TRBJ2-7; 10 positions match TRBD2. Trimming removed 4 bases from V and 0 bases from J; junction bases left unmatched: 3. The CDR3 is made up of 15 amino acids. Germline CDR1 is MGHRA and CDR2 is YSYEKL. The CDR3 reads CASSPRTSGSYEQYF. CDR3 nucleotide sequence: TGCGCCAGCAGCCCGAGGACTAGCGGCTCCTACGAGCAGTACTTC.

The V gene is TRBV9, the J gene TRBJ1-2, with D maybe TRBD1 (5 bases). The CDR3 has 15 amino acids. Trimming left V 4 bases short and J 2 bases short, with 15 bases between. Looked up from germline, CDR1 is SGDLS and CDR2 is YYNGEE. The CDR3 reads CASSSVGHQNYGYTF. CDR3 nucleotides: TGTGCCAGCAGCTCAGTCGGACACCAAAACTATGGCTACACCTTC.

The chain is built from TRBV2 and TRBJ1-6; the match to TRBD1 covers 7 bases. This CDR3 has 15 amino acids. Germline V gene lookup returns CDR1 SNHLY and CDR2 FYNNEI. V trimming: 1 base; J trimming: 10 bases; junction bases outside the gene matches: 7. The CDR3 DNA sequence: TGTGCCAGCAGTGAAGAGGGGGCAACATGGTCACCCCTCCACTTT. Its translation: CASSEEGATWSPLHF. Supplemented by reference TRBV2 and TRBJ1-6, the full variable domain reads EPEVTQTPSHQVTQMGQEVILRCVPISNHLYFYWYRQILGQKVEFLVSFYNNEISEKSEIFDDQFSVERPDGSNFTLKIRSTKLEDSAMYFCASSEEGATWSPLHFGNGTRLTVT.

The chain carries TRBV28 and TRBJ2-1; D unclear. Germline CDR1 MDHEN, CDR2 SYDVKM. The V end was cut by 5 bases, the J end by 2 bases, with 13 bases between. The CDR3 spans 15 residues. The CDR3 nucleotides are TGTGCCAGCAGTCCCCGTAGAGTAGCCTACAATGAGCAGTTCTTC. This encodes CASSPRRVAYNEQFF.

J is TRBJ1-2 and V is TRBV5-6; TRBD1 is a possible D gene (5 bases). This CDR3 has 14 amino acids. With 2 bases removed from V and 4 bases from J, the gap between germline ends came to 12 bases. The germline V gene has CDR1 SGHDT and CDR2 YYEEEE. The CDR3 DNA reads as TGTGCCAGCAGCTTTGGCAGGGAGGTCTATGGCTACACCTTC. As protein: CASSFGREVYGYTF.

This sequence joins TRBV5-5 and TRBJ1-1; D possibly corresponds to TRBD1 (6 bases). Trimming shortened V by 2 bases and J by 4 bases, and 18 bases separated the two germline ends. The germline V gene has CDR1 SGHKS and CDR2 YYEKEE (reference sequence). This CDR3 comprises 16 residues. CDR3 coding DNA: TGTGCCAGCAGCTTAGTCCCGGGGCGGGGGCCCACTGAAGCTTTCTTT. Translation: CASSLVPGRGPTEAFF.

This rearrangement joins TRBV11-2 to TRBJ1-6; 7 nucleotides match TRBD1. The CDR3 runs to 14 residues. The germline V gene encodes CDR1 SGHAT and CDR2 FQNNGV. The V gene end was trimmed by 2 bases and the J gene end by 7 bases; junction bases not matched to a gene: 2. CDR3 in DNA: TGTGCCAGCAGCTTACACAGGGGAAATTCACCCCTCCACTTT. It yields the protein CASSLHRGNSPLHF.

This clone has only a few counts. This chain links TRBV6-6 with TRBJ2-1, with TRBD2 identical over 14 bases. Trimming at V came to 5 bases and at J to 10 bases, leaving 13 bases not matched to a gene. The length of the CDR3 is 17 residues. CDR1 and CDR2 from the germline V gene are MNHNY and SVGAGI (reference sequence). The CDR3 DNA reads TGTGCCAGCAGTCTACTGACCGGGACTAGCGGGAGTTGGGAGCAGTTCTTC. Amino acids: CASSLLTGTSGSWEQFF.

CDR3 region: CASSTQGAGGYTF. CDR3 nucleotides: TGTGCCAGCAGTACACAGGGGGCGGGAGGCTACACCTTC. This chain joins TRBV28 and TRBJ1-2; 9 nucleotides agree with TRBD1. V shed 5 bases, J shed 8 bases, and the junction held 6 bases outside the gene matches. This CDR3 comprises 13 residues. Germline CDR1 MDHEN, CDR2 SYDVKM.

V gene TRBV24-1 combines with J gene TRBJ2-1, with D maybe TRBD1 (6 bases). V dropped 9 bases and J dropped 0 bases, with 14 bases sitting between them. The CDR3 length is 15 residues. Germline V gene data show CDR1 as KGHDR and CDR2 as SFDVKD. The CDR3: CATAVDRSSYNEQFF. CDR3 DNA sequence: TGTGCCACCGCCGTGGACAGAAGCTCCTACAATGAGCAGTTCTTC.

The rearrangement joins TRBV10-3 to TRBJ2-1; 10 nucleotides match TRBD2. V trimming: 10 bases; J trimming: 8 bases; junction bases outside the gene matches: 5. CDR3 length: 12 amino acids. CDR1 and CDR2 from the germline V gene are ENHRY and SYGVKD. CDR3 in amino acids: CATSSGRDEQFF. CDR3 coding DNA: TGTGCCACTTCCAGCGGGAGGGATGAGCAGTTCTTC.